The clone carrying this T cell receptor (beta chain) appeared a single time. Its antigen remains unidentified. The data derive from a study of OX40 agonist ivuxolimab in advanced cancers. Study-level points and caveats: Several nonresponders also turned out to have low normalized T-cell clonal expansion. Mean expanded clone counts were higher in CD8+ than CD4+ T cells.

The CDR3 runs to 15 residues. The V segment lost 3 bases and the J segment 7 bases; nucleotides outside the gene matches: 8. The germline gives CDR1 GTSNPN, CDR2 SVGIG (reference sequence). Libraries were prepared by immunoSEQ multiplex PCR; TCRdb keeps only in-frame clonotypes and omits some of them. The sample has roughly 80,000 clones, roughly 91% seen once. The rearrangement joins TRBV30 to TRBJ2-1, with 11 bases fitting TRBD2. This sequence was found in an adult with an advanced solid tumor such as melanoma, head and neck, liver or kidney cancer. The specimen comprised CD4+ or CD8+ T cells sorted from blood, sampled in a trial of the OX40 agonist ivuxolimab. CDR3 sequence reads: CAWSRLAGLTNEQFF. CDR3 in DNA: TGTGCCTGGAGCCGACTAGCGGGACTCACGAATGAGCAGTTCTTC.